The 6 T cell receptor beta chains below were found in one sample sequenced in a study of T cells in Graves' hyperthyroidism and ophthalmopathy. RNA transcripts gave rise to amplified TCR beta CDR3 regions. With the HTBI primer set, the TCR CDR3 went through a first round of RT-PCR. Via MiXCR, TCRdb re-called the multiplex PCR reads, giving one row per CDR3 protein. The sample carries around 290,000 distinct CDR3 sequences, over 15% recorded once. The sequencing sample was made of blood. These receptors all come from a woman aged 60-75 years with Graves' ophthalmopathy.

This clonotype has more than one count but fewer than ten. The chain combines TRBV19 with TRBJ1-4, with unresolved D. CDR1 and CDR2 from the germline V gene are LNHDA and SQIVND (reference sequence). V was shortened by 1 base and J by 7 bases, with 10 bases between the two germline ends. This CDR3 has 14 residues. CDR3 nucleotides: TGTGCCAGTAGTATAGGGAACGGCTTTGAAAAACTGTTTTTT. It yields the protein CASSIGNGFEKLFF.

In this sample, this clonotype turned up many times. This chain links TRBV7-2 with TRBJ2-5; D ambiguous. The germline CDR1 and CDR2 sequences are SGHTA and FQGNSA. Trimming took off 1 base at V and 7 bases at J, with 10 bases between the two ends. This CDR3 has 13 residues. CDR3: CASSLGPLGTQYF. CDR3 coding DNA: TGTGCCAGCAGCTTAGGGCCACTTGGGACCCAGTACTTC.

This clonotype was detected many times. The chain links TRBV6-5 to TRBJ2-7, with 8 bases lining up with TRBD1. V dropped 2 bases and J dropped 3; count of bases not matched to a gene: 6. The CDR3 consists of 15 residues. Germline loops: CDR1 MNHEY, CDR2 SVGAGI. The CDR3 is CASSYGGTGFYEQYF. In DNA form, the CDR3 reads TGTGCCAGCAGTTACGGGGGGACAGGTTTCTACGAGCAGTACTTC.

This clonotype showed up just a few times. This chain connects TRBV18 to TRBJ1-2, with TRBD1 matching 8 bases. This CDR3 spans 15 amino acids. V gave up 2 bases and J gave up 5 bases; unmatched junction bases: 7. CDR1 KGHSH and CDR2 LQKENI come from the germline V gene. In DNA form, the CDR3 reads TGTGCCAGCTCACCAGGGGCGGACAGGGTATATGGCTACACCTTC. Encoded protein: CASSPGADRVYGYTF.

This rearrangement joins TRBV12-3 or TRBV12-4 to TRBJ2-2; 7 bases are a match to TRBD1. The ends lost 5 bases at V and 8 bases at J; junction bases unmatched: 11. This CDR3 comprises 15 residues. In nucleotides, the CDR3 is TGTGCCAGCAGTAAGGGGGCACTCTCGAAGGGGGAGCTGTTTTTT. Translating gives CASSKGALSKGELFF.

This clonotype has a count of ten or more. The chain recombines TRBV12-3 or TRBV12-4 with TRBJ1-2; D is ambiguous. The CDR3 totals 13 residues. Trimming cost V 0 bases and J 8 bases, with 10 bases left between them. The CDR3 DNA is TGTGCCAGCAGTTTAGCTAATACTCGGGGCTACACCTTC. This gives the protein CASSLANTRGYTF.